The present TCR beta chain was sequenced within a study of blood T cell repertoires in COVID-19. Study in general: Sites in the United States, Italy and Spain provided acute and convalescent COVID-19 samples.

Source study methods: Estimation of nucleated cell counts was performed using reference gene primer amplification. Assay used: immunoSEQ multiplex PCR; TCRdb lists only in-frame clones, some missing. V and J calls and clone size are copied from that table; D and trimming were computed from the DNA. The sample contains roughly 500,000 clones, 75% to 90% of which appear only once. The V segment lost 0 bases and the J segment 4 bases; nucleotides outside the gene matches: 6. The CDR3 loop spans 15 amino acids. Germline CDR1 reads SGDLS; CDR2 reads YYNGEE. Sequencing was done on a sample of peripheral blood. J is TRBJ1-2 and V is TRBV9, with 7 nucleotides matching TRBD1. The sequence was obtained from a human donor in a cohort sampled during active COVID-19. This CDR3 is CASSVGQGGVYGYTF. DNA for the CDR3: TGTGCCAGCAGCGTAGGACAGGGTGGGGTCTATGGCTACACCTTC.